The rows below give T cell receptor beta chains drawn from one sample of a study of CD8+CD57+ T cells in acquired aplastic anemia. One entry per CDR3 protein, called by TCRdb with MiXCR from the reads. Of some 180,000 distinct CDR3 sequences listed, approximately 46% are singletons. The specimen was sorted CD4+, CD8+, or CD8+CD57+ T cells (not recorded which) from PBMCs. All receptors derive from a human donor in good health. Both conserved end residues are part of each CDR3. Fields, in order: V gene, J gene, CDR3 protein.

v_call: TRBV6-5; j_call: TRBJ2-7; cdr3_aa: CASGYEQYF
v_call: TRBV28; j_call: TRBJ1-2; cdr3_aa: CASSFAGLGFGGYTF
v_call: TRBV27; j_call: TRBJ2-7; cdr3_aa: CASSPWTGGAYEQYF
v_call: TRBV7-6; j_call: TRBJ2-7; cdr3_aa: CASSGMDRGYHEQYF
v_call: TRBV7-2; j_call: TRBJ1-4; cdr3_aa: CASSGANEKLFF
v_call: TRBV12-3/TRBV12-4; j_call: TRBJ2-7; cdr3_aa: CASSLRGYEQYF
v_call: TRBV7-9; j_call: TRBJ2-7; cdr3_aa: CASSLGTGGWYEQYF
v_call: TRBV7-9; j_call: TRBJ2-7; cdr3_aa: CASSSRDRGLEQYF
v_call: TRBV28; j_call: TRBJ1-4; cdr3_aa: CASSLHSTNEKLFF
v_call: TRBV10-3; j_call: TRBJ1-5; cdr3_aa: CASLFRTDANQPQHF
v_call: TRBV25-1; j_call: TRBJ1-2; cdr3_aa: CASSQPRDRGGYGYTF
v_call: TRBV27; j_call: TRBJ1-5; cdr3_aa: CASSSGLGGLDNQPQHF
v_call: TRBV7-8; j_call: TRBJ2-7; cdr3_aa: CASSLGGRGPYEQYF
v_call: TRBV11-3; j_call: TRBJ1-3; cdr3_aa: CASSLVSTVGDTIYF
v_call: TRBV10-3; j_call: TRBJ2-7; cdr3_aa: CASSQTSGTYEQYF
v_call: TRBV29-1; j_call: TRBJ2-1; cdr3_aa: CSVEDAGVNEQFF
v_call: TRBV5-3; j_call: TRBJ2-2; cdr3_aa: CASSQGPDGELFF
v_call: TRBV9; j_call: TRBJ2-1; cdr3_aa: CASSLEGGGFNEQFF
v_call: TRBV9; j_call: TRBJ1-2; cdr3_aa: CASSVPDGGGYTF
v_call: TRBV2; j_call: TRBJ2-7; cdr3_aa: CASSAWYEQYF
v_call: TRBV10-2; j_call: TRBJ2-7; cdr3_aa: CASSTGLPYEQYF
v_call: TRBV19; j_call: TRBJ2-7; cdr3_aa: CASSLPGQGSEQYF
v_call: TRBV9; j_call: TRBJ2-5; cdr3_aa: CASSVDGRDTKETQYF
v_call: TRBV7-2; j_call: TRBJ2-5; cdr3_aa: CASSAQGRLSQETQYF
v_call: TRBV4-3; j_call: TRBJ2-7; cdr3_aa: CASSPSRTYEQYF
v_call: TRBV29-1; j_call: TRBJ2-5; cdr3_aa: CSVGTDRAEKTQYF
v_call: TRBV15; j_call: TRBJ2-5; cdr3_aa: CATSRRGFETQYF
v_call: TRBV29-1; j_call: TRBJ1-2; cdr3_aa: CSATRTGFNYGYTF
v_call: TRBV7-8; j_call: TRBJ2-3; cdr3_aa: CASSSGPGTDTQYF
v_call: TRBV5-1; j_call: TRBJ2-7; cdr3_aa: CASSLGGGNEQYF
v_call: TRBV6-2/TRBV6-3; j_call: TRBJ2-1; cdr3_aa: CASKQTGVEQFF
v_call: TRBV7-2; j_call: TRBJ2-5; cdr3_aa: CASSPYPNQPQYF
v_call: TRBV7-8; j_call: TRBJ2-5; cdr3_aa: CASSLGLAGVGGETQYF
v_call: TRBV10-3; j_call: TRBJ1-1; cdr3_aa: CAISGQWPEAFF
v_call: TRBV4-2; j_call: TRBJ1-3; cdr3_aa: CASSQETGRGNTIYF
v_call: TRBV5-4; j_call: TRBJ2-1; cdr3_aa: CATVLAGGGKQFF
v_call: TRBV11-1; j_call: TRBJ1-5; cdr3_aa: CASSLDWTGCSNQPQHF